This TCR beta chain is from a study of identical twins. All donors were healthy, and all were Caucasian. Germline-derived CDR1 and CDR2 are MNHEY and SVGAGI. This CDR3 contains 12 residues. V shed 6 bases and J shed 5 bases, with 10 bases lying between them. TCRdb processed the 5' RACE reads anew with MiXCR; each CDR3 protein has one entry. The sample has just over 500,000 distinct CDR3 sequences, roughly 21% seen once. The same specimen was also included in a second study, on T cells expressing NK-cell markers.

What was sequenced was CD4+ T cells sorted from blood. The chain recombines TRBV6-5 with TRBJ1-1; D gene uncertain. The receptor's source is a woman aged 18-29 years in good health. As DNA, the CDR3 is TGTGCCAGCAGCATTGGGGAGACTGAAGCTTTCTTT. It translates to CASSIGETEAFF.